This TCR beta chain was identified in a study of identical twins. Whole-study results and caveats: Weaker excess twin sharing was observed in beta out-of-frame sequences.

Many counts were recorded for this clonotype. The target antigen is unknown. Healthy Caucasians, and only they, were the donors. In TCRdb, the 5' RACE reads were re-called with MiXCR into one record per CDR3 protein. The data hold about 220,000 distinct CDR3 sequences, with approximately 7.1% observed a single time. The CDR3 consists of 15 residues. V lost 3 bases and J lost 4; bases outside the gene matches: 7. This sample also belongs to another study, concerning T cells expressing NK-cell markers. Per that paper: In sorted CD3+CD56+NKG2C+, CD3+CD56+NKG2C- and CD3+CD56-NKG2C+ T cells, TCR beta repertoires were obtained.

This TCR came from a woman younger than 30 in good health. The chain uses TRBV12-3 or TRBV12-4 and TRBJ2-5; TRBD2 agrees at 8 bases. Material for sequencing was CD8+ T cells sorted from blood. CDR3 sequence (DNA): TGTGCCAGCAGTTTTAGGGCGGGAGGAGGAGAGACCCAGTACTTC. The encoded protein is CASSFRAGGGETQYF.